This T cell receptor (beta chain) was recovered during a study of vaccination and CD4 T cells after COVID-19. Study at large: The peptides that stimulated the cells were overlapping spike peptides from SARS-CoV-2, HCoV-NL63, HCoV-OC43 and HCoV-229E. Each control culture was treated with a CEFX pool, an HIV-1 Nef pool, or no peptide.

On this clonotype: Its antigen is unknown.

Cultured CD4+ T cell DNA underwent sequencing with the Oncomine TCR Beta short-read assay. CD4+ T cells were cultured, and genomic DNA was extracted from them. MiXCR, applied by TCRdb to the PCR reads, yields one record per CDR3 protein. Altogether roughly 8,900 distinct CDR3 sequences are present, 50% to 70% being singletons, with the ten largest covering 15% to 18%. The treatment here: roughly ten-day PBMC culture with coronavirus spike peptide pools or control peptides (ViraFEST assay). The sequencing used cultured CD4+ T cells from blood, collected after SARS-CoV-2 vaccination. This receptor was taken from a human donor with COVID-19.

Written as DNA, the CDR3 is TGCAGTGCTAGACCAGGGGCTAATGAAAAACTGTTTTTT. It yields the protein CSARPGANEKLFF. The chain recombines TRBV20-1 with TRBJ1-4, with D perhaps matching TRBD1 (6 bases). V lost 2 bases and J lost 3, with 7 bases in between. Germline CDR1 and CDR2: DFQATT and SNEGSKA (reference sequence). The CDR3 sequence is 13 residues long.